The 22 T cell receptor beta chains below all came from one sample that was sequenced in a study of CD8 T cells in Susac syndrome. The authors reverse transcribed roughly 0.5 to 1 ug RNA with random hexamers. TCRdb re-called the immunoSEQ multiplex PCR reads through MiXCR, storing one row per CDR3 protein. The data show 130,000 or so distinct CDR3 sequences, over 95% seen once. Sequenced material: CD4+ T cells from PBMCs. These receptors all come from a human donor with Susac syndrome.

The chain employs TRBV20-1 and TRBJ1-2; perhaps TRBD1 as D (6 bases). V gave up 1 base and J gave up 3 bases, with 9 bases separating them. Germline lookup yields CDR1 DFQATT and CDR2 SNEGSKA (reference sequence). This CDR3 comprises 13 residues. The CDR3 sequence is CSARAGADYGYTF. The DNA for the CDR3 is TGCAGTGCTAGAGCGGGGGCCGACTATGGCTACACCTTC.

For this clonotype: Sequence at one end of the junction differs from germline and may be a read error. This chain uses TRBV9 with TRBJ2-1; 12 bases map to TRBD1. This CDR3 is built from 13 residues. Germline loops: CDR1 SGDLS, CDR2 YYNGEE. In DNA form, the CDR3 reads TGTGCCAGCAGCGTAAGGGAGGGGGACAGGGGGCTCTTC. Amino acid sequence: CASSVREGDRGLF.

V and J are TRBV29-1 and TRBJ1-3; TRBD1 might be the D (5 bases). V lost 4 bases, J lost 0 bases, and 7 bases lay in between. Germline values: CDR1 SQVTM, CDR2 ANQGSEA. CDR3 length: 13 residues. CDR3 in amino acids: CSVVTDSGNTIYF. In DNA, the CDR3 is TGCAGCGTTGTGACAGACTCTGGAAACACCATATATTTT. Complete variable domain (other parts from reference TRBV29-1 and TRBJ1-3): SAVISQKPSRDICQRGTSLTIQCQVDSQVTMMFWYRQQPGQSLTLIATANQGSEATYESGFVIDKFPISRPNLTFSTLTVSNMSPEDSSIYLCSVVTDSGNTIYFGEGSWLTVV.

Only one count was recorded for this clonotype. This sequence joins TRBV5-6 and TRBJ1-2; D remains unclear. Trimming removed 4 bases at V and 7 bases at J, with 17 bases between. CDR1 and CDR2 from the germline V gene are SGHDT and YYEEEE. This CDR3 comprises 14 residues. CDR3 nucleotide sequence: TGTGCCAGCAGCGTCAAGAGATGGGTCTCTGGCTACACCTTC. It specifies CASSVKRWVSGYTF.

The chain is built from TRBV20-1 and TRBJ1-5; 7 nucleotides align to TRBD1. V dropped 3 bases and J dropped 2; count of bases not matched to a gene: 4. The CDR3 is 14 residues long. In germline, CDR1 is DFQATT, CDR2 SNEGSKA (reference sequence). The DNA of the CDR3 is TGCAGTGCTAGCCCCACAGGGGGCAATCAGCCCCAGCATTTT. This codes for CSASPTGGNQPQHF.

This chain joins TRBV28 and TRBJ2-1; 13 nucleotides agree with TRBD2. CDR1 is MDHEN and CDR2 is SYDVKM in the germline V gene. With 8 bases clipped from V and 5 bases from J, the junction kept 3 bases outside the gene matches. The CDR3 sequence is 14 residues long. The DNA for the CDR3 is TGTGCCAGCGGACTAGCGGGAGCCCACAATGAGCAGTTCTTC. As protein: CASGLAGAHNEQFF.

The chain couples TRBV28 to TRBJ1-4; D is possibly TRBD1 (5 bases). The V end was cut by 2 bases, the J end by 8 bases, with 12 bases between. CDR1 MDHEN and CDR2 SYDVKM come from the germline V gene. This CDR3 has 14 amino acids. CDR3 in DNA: TGTGCCAGCAGTTTAAGGGGCCCAGTGGAAAAACTGTTTTTT. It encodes CASSLRGPVEKLFF.

CDR3 residues: CSVGLREAYEQYF. CDR3 coding DNA: TGCAGCGTTGGGTTAAGGGAAGCCTACGAGCAGTACTTC. The rearrangement joins TRBV29-1 to TRBJ2-7, with D unclear. Germline V CDR1 and CDR2: SQVTM, ANQGSEA. This CDR3 region has 13 residues. With 4 bases removed from V and 2 bases from J, the gap between germline ends came to 12 bases.

The chain's CDR3 is CASRPRAGTSGREGGDEQFF. The CDR3 nucleotides read TGTGCCAGCAGACCTAGAGCCGGGACTAGCGGGAGGGAGGGCGGCGATGAGCAGTTCTTC. The chain combines TRBV11-1 with TRBJ2-1; TRBD2 matches at 16 bases. Germline CDR1 and CDR2: SGHAT and FQDESV (reference sequence). Trimming took 6 bases from V and 8 from J; bases not matched to a gene: 19. The CDR3 is made up of 20 amino acids.

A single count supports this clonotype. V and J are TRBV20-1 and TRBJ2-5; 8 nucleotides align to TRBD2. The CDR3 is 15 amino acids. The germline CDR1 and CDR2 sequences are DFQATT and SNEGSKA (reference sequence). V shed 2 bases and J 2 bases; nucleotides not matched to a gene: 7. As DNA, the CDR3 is TGCAGTGCTAGACAAAAGCGGGGGACACAAGAGACCCAGTACTTC. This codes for CSARQKRGTQETQYF.

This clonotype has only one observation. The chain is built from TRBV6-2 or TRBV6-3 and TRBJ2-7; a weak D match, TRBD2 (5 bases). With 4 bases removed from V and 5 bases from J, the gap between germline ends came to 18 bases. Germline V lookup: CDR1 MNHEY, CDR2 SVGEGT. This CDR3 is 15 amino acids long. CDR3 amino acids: CASSSQRHLKNEQYF. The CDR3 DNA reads TGTGCCAGCAGTTCCCAGCGGCACCTTAAGAACGAGCAGTACTTC.

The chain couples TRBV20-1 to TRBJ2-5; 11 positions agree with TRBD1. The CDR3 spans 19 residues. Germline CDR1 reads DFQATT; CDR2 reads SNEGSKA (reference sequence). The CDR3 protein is CSSGRSLPGQGAMGETQYF. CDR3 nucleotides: TGCAGCTCCGGTCGAAGTCTTCCCGGACAGGGGGCGATGGGGGAGACCCAGTACTTC.

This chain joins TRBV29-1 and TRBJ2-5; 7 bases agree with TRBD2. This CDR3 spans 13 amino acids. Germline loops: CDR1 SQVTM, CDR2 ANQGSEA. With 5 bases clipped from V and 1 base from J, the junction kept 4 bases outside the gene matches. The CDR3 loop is CSVSPSGQETQYF. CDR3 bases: TGCAGCGTTTCTCCTAGCGGCCAAGAGACCCAGTACTTC.

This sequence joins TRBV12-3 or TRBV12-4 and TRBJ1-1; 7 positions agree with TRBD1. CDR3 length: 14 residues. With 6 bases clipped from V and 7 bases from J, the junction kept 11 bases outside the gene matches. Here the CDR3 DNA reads TGTGCCAGCAGCCCTAACAGGGGTGAAGGTGAAGCTTTCTTT. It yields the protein CASSPNRGEGEAFF.

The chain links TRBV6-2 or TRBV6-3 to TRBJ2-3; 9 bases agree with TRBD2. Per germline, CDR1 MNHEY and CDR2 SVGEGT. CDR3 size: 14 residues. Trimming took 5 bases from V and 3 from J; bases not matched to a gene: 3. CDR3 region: CASSQTSGTDTQYF. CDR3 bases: TGTGCCAGCAGTCAAACTAGCGGGACAGATACGCAGTATTTT.

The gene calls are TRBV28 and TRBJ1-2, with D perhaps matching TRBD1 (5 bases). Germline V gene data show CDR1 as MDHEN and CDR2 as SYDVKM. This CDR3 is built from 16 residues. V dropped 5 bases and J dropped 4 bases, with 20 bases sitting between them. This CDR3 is CASSPARAAGSYGYTF. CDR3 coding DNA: TGTGCCAGCAGTCCTGCCAGGGCAGCGGGCTCCTATGGCTACACCTTC.

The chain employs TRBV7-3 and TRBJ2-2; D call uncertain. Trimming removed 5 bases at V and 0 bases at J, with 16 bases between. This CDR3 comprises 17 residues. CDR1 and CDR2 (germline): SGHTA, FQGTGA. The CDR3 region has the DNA TGTGCCAGCAGCCCCACGCCGGTGGCAGCGAACACCGGGGAGCTGTTTTTT. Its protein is CASSPTPVAANTGELFF. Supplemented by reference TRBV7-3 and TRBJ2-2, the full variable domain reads GAGVSQTPSNKVTEKGKYVELRCDPISGHTALYWYRQSLGQGPEFLIYFQGTGAADDSGLPNDRFFAVRPEGSVSTLKIQRTERGDSAVYLCASSPTPVAANTGELFFGEGSRLTVL.

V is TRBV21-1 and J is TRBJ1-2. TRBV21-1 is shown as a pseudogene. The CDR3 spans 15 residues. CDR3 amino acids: CASSKGFRVSRGYTF. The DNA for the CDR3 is TGTGCCAGCAGCAAAGGTTTTAGGGTTTCTAGGGGCTACACCTTC.

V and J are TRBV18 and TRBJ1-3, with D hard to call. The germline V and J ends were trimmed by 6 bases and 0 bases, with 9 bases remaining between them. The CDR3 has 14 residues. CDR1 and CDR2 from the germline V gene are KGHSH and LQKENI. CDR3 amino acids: CASSIPNSGNTIYF. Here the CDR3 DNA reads TGTGCCAGCTCGATCCCAAACTCTGGAAACACCATATATTTT. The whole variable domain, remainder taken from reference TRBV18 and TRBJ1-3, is NAGVMQNPRHLVRRRGQEARLRCSPMKGHSHVYWYRQLPEEGLKFMVYLQKENIIDESGMPKERFSAEFPKEGPSILRIQQVVRGDSAAYFCASSIPNSGNTIYFGEGSWLTVV.

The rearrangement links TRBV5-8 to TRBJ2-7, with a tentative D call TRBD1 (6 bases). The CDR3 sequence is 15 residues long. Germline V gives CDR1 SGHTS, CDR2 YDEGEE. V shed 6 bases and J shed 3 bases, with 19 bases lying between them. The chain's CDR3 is CASKQRDTWLYEQYF. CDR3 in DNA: TGTGCCAGCAAACAAAGGGACACTTGGCTCTACGAGCAGTACTTC.

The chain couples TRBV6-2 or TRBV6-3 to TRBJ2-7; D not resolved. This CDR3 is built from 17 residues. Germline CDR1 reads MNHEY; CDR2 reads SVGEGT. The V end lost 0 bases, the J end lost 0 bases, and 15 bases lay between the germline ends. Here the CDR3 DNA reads TGTGCCAGCAGTTACTCAGTCGGCAAATTGAGCTCCTACGAGCAGTACTTC. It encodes CASSYSVGKLSSYEQYF.

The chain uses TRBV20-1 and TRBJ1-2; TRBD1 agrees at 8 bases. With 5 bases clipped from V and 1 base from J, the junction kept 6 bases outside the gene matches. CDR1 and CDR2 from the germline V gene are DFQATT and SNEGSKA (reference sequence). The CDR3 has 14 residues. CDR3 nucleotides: TGCAGTGCTCGCGACAGGGGCCTTAACTATGGCTACACCTTC. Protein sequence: CSARDRGLNYGYTF.